A selection of T cell receptor beta chains follows, all from one sample in a study of identical twins. TCRdb ran MiXCR on the 5' RACE reads and lists one entry per CDR3 protein. This table holds a few hundred thousand distinct CDR3 sequences, 8% to 11% found once. Sequencing used memory T cells sorted from blood. These TCRs come from a man aged 45-65 years in good health. CDR3s include the opening cysteine and the closing phenylalanine or tryptophan.

J gene: TRBJ2-7
V gene: TRBV20-1
CDR3 protein: CSARDLLAGGLEQYF

J gene: TRBJ1-1
V gene: TRBV18
CDR3 protein: CASSPIVTGARMNTEAFF

J gene: TRBJ1-4
V gene: TRBV12-3/TRBV12-4
CDR3 protein: CASSLLATNEKLFF

J gene: TRBJ2-7
V gene: TRBV2
CDR3 protein: CASRSDQGGEQYF

J gene: TRBJ2-1
V gene: TRBV5-1
CDR3 protein: CASSSRGLAGLYNEQFF

J gene: TRBJ1-5
V gene: TRBV6-5
CDR3 protein: CASSYSRGDNQPQHF

J gene: TRBJ2-2
V gene: TRBV12-3/TRBV12-4
CDR3 protein: CASSPLPSGTGELFF

J gene: TRBJ1-1
V gene: TRBV6-2/TRBV6-3
CDR3 protein: CASSKYSGTFTEAFF

J gene: TRBJ2-3
V gene: TRBV7-2
CDR3 protein: CASSPGFTDTQYF

J gene: TRBJ2-5
V gene: TRBV27
CDR3 protein: CASSSGGRGTQYF

J gene: TRBJ1-3
V gene: TRBV11-2
CDR3 protein: CASSLDRGKLNTIYF

J gene: TRBJ2-7
V gene: TRBV19
CDR3 protein: CASSIRQFYEQYF

J gene: TRBJ2-4
V gene: TRBV6-5
CDR3 protein: CASSYSIEWAGAKNIQYF

J gene: TRBJ2-1
V gene: TRBV5-1
CDR3 protein: CASSSLAGEVNEQFF

J gene: TRBJ1-1
V gene: TRBV4-2
CDR3 protein: CASSQSPGALNTEAFF

J gene: TRBJ2-5
V gene: TRBV6-1
CDR3 protein: CASSLKTAQETQYF

J gene: TRBJ1-6
V gene: TRBV5-5
CDR3 protein: CASSLARGGNNSPLHF

J gene: TRBJ2-1
V gene: TRBV7-2
CDR3 protein: CASSFGTSGRSNEQFF

J gene: TRBJ1-1
V gene: TRBV28
CDR3 protein: CASSFRVMNTEAFF

J gene: TRBJ2-1
V gene: TRBV7-9
CDR3 protein: CASKLSGSTDNEQFF

J gene: TRBJ2-5
V gene: TRBV2
CDR3 protein: CASNLWGGSETQYF